Below are 20 T cell receptor beta chains sequenced from a single sample in a study of blood T cell repertoires in COVID-19. The repertoire was sequenced with immunoSEQ multiplex PCR; TCRdb's copy has only in-frame clones and lacks some. The table records 92,000 or so clones, roughly 78% of them present only once. Input material: peripheral blood. The receptor set was obtained from a woman older than 75 with acute or convalescent COVID-19.

The chain is built from TRBV2 and TRBJ1-1, with a weak D call TRBD1 (6 bases). CDR3 size: 15 residues. CDR1 is SNHLY, CDR2 FYNNEI, per germline. V lost 9 bases and J 1 base, leaving 18 bases between the germline ends. The CDR3 sequence is CASRLEGGKNTEAFF. CDR3 nucleotide sequence: TGTGCCAGTCGGTTGGAAGGGGGTAAGAACACTGAAGCTTTCTTT.

The chain links TRBV4-1 to TRBJ1-2; D gene ambiguous. The CDR3 is made up of 13 amino acids. Trimming stripped 5 bases from V and 6 bases from J, with 13 bases between. Germline loops: CDR1 MGHRA, CDR2 YSYEKL. The CDR3 sequence: CASSAPLTHGYTF. DNA for the CDR3: TGCGCCAGCAGCGCCCCCCTGACTCATGGCTACACCTTC.

The CDR3 nucleotides read TGCAGCGTGGCCCGGGACAGGGGTAACTATGGCTACACCTTC. It specifies CSVARDRGNYGYTF. V is TRBV29-1 and J is TRBJ1-2; 10 bases line up with TRBD1. The trim removed 6 bases at V and 1 base at J, leaving 5 bases unmatched. Per the germline V gene, CDR1 is SQVTM and CDR2 is ANQGSEA. The CDR3 runs to 14 residues.

The V call is TRBV5-4, the J call TRBJ2-7; TRBD2 is a possible D gene (6 bases). This CDR3 has 15 residues. Germline CDR1 and CDR2: SGHNT and YYREEE (reference sequence). V lost 4 bases and J lost 3, with 17 bases in between. CDR3 sequence (DNA): TGTGCCAGCAGCAGAGAAGGGACGGGGGTCTACGAGCAGTACTTC. Its protein product is CASSREGTGVYEQYF. Supplemented by reference TRBV5-4 and TRBJ2-7, the full variable domain reads ETGVTQSPTHLIKTRGQQVTLRCSSQSGHNTVSWYQQALGQGPQFIFQYYREEENGRGNFPPRFSGLQFPNYSSELNVNALELDDSALYLCASSREGTGVYEQYFGPGTRLTVT.

This chain joins TRBV11-2 and TRBJ1-1; D possibly corresponds to TRBD1 (5 bases). Deletions cut 4 bases from V and 4 bases from J, with 10 bases between. CDR3 length equals 13 residues. CDR1 is SGHAT and CDR2 is FQNNGV in the germline V gene. The CDR3 spells CASSSDSFTEAFF. The CDR3 coding sequence is TGTGCCAGCAGCTCTGACAGTTTCACTGAAGCTTTCTTT.

The V gene is TRBV12-5, the J gene TRBJ2-3; 13 bases are shared with TRBD2. The germline V gene encodes CDR1 LGHNT and CDR2 FRNRAP. V trimming: 0 bases; J trimming: 11 bases; junction bases outside the gene matches: 5. The CDR3 spans 15 residues. CDR3 amino acids: CASGLVPLAGGRQYF. CDR3 DNA: TGTGCTAGTGGTTTGGTACCACTAGCGGGGGGGAGGCAGTATTTT. Full variable domain (outside the CDR3, taken from reference TRBV12-5 and TRBJ2-3): DARVTQTPRHKVTEMGQEVTMRCQPILGHNTVFWYRQTMMQGLELLAYFRNRAPLDDSGMPKDRFSAEMPDATLATLKIQPSEPRDSAVYFCASGLVPLAGGRQYFGPGTRLTVL.

V usage is TRBV5-1 and J usage is TRBJ2-5; D unresolved. From germline, CDR1 is SGHRS and CDR2 YFSETQ. The CDR3 has 15 amino acids. The V end was cut by 1 base, the J end by 3 bases, with 13 bases between. CDR3 coding DNA: TGCGCCAGCAGCTTGACAGCTAAAAGAGAAGAGACCCAGTACTTC. It translates to CASSLTAKREETQYF.

V usage is TRBV7-9 and J usage is TRBJ1-2, with a tentative D call TRBD1 (5 bases). This CDR3 comprises 14 residues. Germline lookup yields CDR1 SEHNR and CDR2 FQNEAQ (reference sequence). V was clipped by 5 bases and J by 3 bases, with 13 bases between them. The CDR3 is CASSGTGADYGYTF. The CDR3 coding sequence is TGTGCCAGCAGCGGGACTGGCGCGGACTATGGCTACACCTTC.

The chain joins TRBV9 to TRBJ1-1, with no clear D. The V gene lost 4 bases and the J gene lost 5 bases, with 15 bases spanning the gap. Germline V gene sequence: CDR1 SGDLS, CDR2 YYNGEE. The CDR3 is 14 residues long. CDR3 amino acids: CASSLTFDWTEAFF. The DNA of the CDR3 is TGTGCCAGCAGCCTAACCTTTGACTGGACTGAAGCTTTCTTT.

By share of the sample, this clone is medium-sized. CDR3 in DNA: TGTGCCAGCAGTTTATGGGGGGGTAATGAAAAACTGTTTTTT. This encodes CASSLWGGNEKLFF. The V call is TRBV28, the J call TRBJ1-4; D is possibly TRBD1 (5 bases). This CDR3 has 14 residues. The V end lost 0 bases, the J end lost 4 bases, and 6 bases lay between the germline ends. Germline V gene sequence: CDR1 MDHEN, CDR2 SYDVKM.

The chain recombines TRBV4-1 with TRBJ1-2; TRBD1 is a possible D gene (6 bases). The CDR3 length is 15 residues. V was cut by 4 bases and J by 4 bases, with 16 bases left in between. In germline, CDR1 is MGHRA, CDR2 YSYEKL. CDR3 amino acids: CASSPQAGGPYGYTF. The CDR3 nucleotides are TGCGCCAGCAGCCCCCAAGCTGGGGGCCCCTATGGCTACACCTTC.

The chain is built from TRBV5-1 and TRBJ2-7; the match to TRBD1 covers 10 bases. J lost 0 bases, V lost 4 bases, and 4 bases had no gene match. This CDR3 comprises 15 residues. From germline, CDR1 is SGHRS and CDR2 YFSETQ. The CDR3 loop is CASSGRDRGSYEQYF. In DNA form, the CDR3 reads TGCGCCAGCAGCGGCCGGGACAGGGGCTCCTACGAGCAGTACTTC.

The V call is TRBV5-1, the J call TRBJ2-7; TRBD1 matches at 7 bases. The V segment lost 4 bases and the J segment 4 bases; nucleotides outside the gene matches: 8. The CDR3 sequence is 14 residues long. Per the germline V gene, CDR1 is SGHRS and CDR2 is YFSETQ. CDR3 coding DNA: TGCGCCAGCAGCCAGAAGGACAGGATTTACGAGCAGTACTTC. Translating it yields CASSQKDRIYEQYF. The full variable domain, with the rest looked up from reference TRBV5-1 and TRBJ2-7, is KAGVTQTPRYLIKTRGQQVTLSCSPISGHRSVSWYQQTPGQGLQFLFEYFSETQRNKGNFPGRFSGRQFSNSRSEMNVSTLELGDSALYLCASSQKDRIYEQYFGPGTRLTVT.

The chain couples TRBV7-3 to TRBJ2-5; D is perhaps TRBD1 (5 bases). The CDR3 runs 13 residues. Germline CDR1 reads SGHTA; CDR2 reads FQGTGA. Trimming removed 3 bases at V and 2 bases at J, with 7 bases between. The CDR3 region is CASSFQGQETQYF. The CDR3 nucleotides read TGTGCCAGCAGCTTCCAGGGTCAAGAGACCCAGTACTTC.

The rearrangement uses TRBV7-3 and TRBJ2-2, with D possibly TRBD1 on 6 matching bases. V was cut by 5 bases and J by 5 bases, with 9 bases left in between. CDR3 size: 13 residues. Germline CDR1 SGHTA, CDR2 FQGTGA. The CDR3 reads CASSPTGTGELFF. The CDR3 DNA follows: TGTGCCAGCAGCCCAACAGGGACCGGGGAGCTGTTTTTT. Looking up the rest from reference TRBV7-3 and TRBJ2-2 gives the full variable domain: GAGVSQTPSNKVTEKGKYVELRCDPISGHTALYWYRQSLGQGPEFLIYFQGTGAADDSGLPNDRFFAVRPEGSVSTLKIQRTERGDSAVYLCASSPTGTGELFFGEGSRLTVL.

The J gene is TRBJ2-2, the V gene TRBV21-1; no DNA check was done on the table's D call, TRBD1. TRBV21-1 is assigned pseudogene status. CDR3 size: 15 residues. CDR3 sequence: CASSHRRRGSGELFF. Written as DNA, the CDR3 is TGTGCCAGCAGCCACCGCCGCAGGGGATCCGGGGAGCTGTTTTTT.

Only a few counts were recorded for this clone. The V and J genes are TRBV5-5 and TRBJ1-2; 7 nucleotides match TRBD1. CDR3 length: 14 amino acids. V lost 4 bases, J lost 3 bases, and 6 bases stayed unmatched. Germline V CDR1 and CDR2: SGHKS, YYEKEE (reference sequence). As DNA, the CDR3 is TGTGCCAGCAGCCCGGACAGGAGGGACTATGGCTACACCTTC. Amino acids: CASSPDRRDYGYTF.

Note on this clone: Distinct nucleotide sequences in the sample also encode this CDR3. The rearrangement uses TRBV5-1 and TRBJ2-7; the D gene is possibly TRBD1 (6 bases). The CDR3 runs 13 residues. The germline V gene encodes CDR1 SGHRS and CDR2 YFSETQ. The V end lost 5 bases, the J end lost 2 bases, and 11 bases lay between the germline ends. The CDR3 sequence is CASSPTGTYEQYF. The CDR3 DNA follows: TGCGCCAGCAGTCCAACAGGGACCTACGAGCAGTACTTC. Combining the CDR3 with reference TRBV5-1 and TRBJ2-7 gives the whole variable domain KAGVTQTPRYLIKTRGQQVTLSCSPISGHRSVSWYQQTPGQGLQFLFEYFSETQRNKGNFPGRFSGRQFSNSRSEMNVSTLELGDSALYLCASSPTGTYEQYFGPGTRLTVT.

The chain joins TRBV27 to TRBJ2-2; 9 nucleotides match TRBD1. Per the germline V gene, CDR1 is MNHEY and CDR2 is SMNVEV (reference sequence). V was pared by 6 bases and J by 3 bases, with 2 bases of the junction left unmatched. The CDR3 has 14 amino acids. The CDR3 is CASSRQGDTGELFF. The CDR3 nucleotides are TGTGCCAGCAGCCGACAGGGGGACACCGGGGAGCTGTTTTTT.

This clone was seen a few times. The chain's CDR3 is CASSLGTNYGYTF. Written as DNA, the CDR3 is TGTGCCAGCAGCCTCGGGACAAACTATGGCTACACCTTC. V is TRBV5-5 and J is TRBJ1-2, with D maybe TRBD1 (6 bases). Trimming left V 4 bases short and J 2 bases short, with 9 bases between. Germline V gene lookup returns CDR1 SGHKS and CDR2 YYEKEE (reference sequence). The length of the CDR3 is 13 residues.